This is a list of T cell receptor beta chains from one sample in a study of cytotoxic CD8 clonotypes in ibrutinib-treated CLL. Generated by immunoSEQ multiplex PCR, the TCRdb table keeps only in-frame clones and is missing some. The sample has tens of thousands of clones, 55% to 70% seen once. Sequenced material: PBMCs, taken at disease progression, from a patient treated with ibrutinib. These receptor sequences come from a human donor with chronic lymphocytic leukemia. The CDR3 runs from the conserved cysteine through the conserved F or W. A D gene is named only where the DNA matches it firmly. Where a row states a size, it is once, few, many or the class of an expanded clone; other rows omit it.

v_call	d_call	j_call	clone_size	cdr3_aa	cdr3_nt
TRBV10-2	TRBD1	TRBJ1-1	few	CASRGVSGGGTEAFF	TGCGCCAGCAGGGGGGTATCAGGGGGAGGCACTGAAGCTTTCTTT
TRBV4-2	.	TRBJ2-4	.	CASSQDKSGNIQYF	TGTGCCAGCAGCCAAGATAAGAGTGGAAACATTCAGTACTTC
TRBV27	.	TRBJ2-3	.	CASRTGSTDTQYF	TGTGCCAGCAGGACAGGCAGCACAGATACGCAGTATTTT
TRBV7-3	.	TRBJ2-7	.	CASSLSPSLEQYF	TGTGCCAGCAGCTTAAGCCCCTCCCTCGAGCAGTACTTC
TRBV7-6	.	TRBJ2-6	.	CASSLTGVDGANVLTF	TGTGCCAGCTCACTAACGGGGGTGGATGGGGCCAACGTCCTGACTTTC
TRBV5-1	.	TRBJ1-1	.	CASSLDRYTEAFF	TGCGCCAGCAGCTTGGATAGATACACTGAAGCTTTCTTT
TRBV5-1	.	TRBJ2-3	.	CASSQQGLNTQYF	TGCGCCAGCAGCCAACAGGGTTTAAATACGCAGTATTTT
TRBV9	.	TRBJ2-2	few	CASSVETGAFDTGELFF	TGTGCCAGCAGCGTAGAAACGGGGGCTTTCGACACCGGGGAGCTGTTTTTT
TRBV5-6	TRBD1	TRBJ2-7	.	CASSPAGGVHEQYF	TGTGCCAGCAGCCCGGCAGGGGGTGTCCACGAGCAGTACTTC
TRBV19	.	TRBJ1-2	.	CASSIIGRVNGYTF	TGTGCCAGTAGTATAATAGGCAGGGTTAACGGCTACACCTTC
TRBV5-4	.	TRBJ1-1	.	CASSLAIGGTEAFF	TGTGCCAGCAGCTTGGCCATAGGGGGCACTGAAGCTTTCTTT
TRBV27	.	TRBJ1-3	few	CASRPEGREGNTIYF	TGTGCCAGCAGGCCCGAGGGCCGCGAGGGAAACACCATATATTTT
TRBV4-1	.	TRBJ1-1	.	CASSQESAYTEAFF	TGCGCCAGCAGCCAAGAGTCGGCCTACACTGAAGCTTTCTTT
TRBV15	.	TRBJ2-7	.	CATSRDRYEQYF	TGTGCCACCAGCAGAGACCGATACGAGCAGTACTTC
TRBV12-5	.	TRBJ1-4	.	CASGFHRENGEKLFF	TGTGCTAGTGGTTTCCACAGGGAAAACGGCGAAAAACTGTTTTTT
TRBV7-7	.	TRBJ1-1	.	CASSPAGAHTEAFF	TGTGCCAGCAGCCCTGCGGGGGCACACACTGAAGCTTTCTTT
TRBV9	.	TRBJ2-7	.	CASSVEGHLVYEQYF	TGTGCCAGCAGCGTAGAGGGACACTTGGTGTACGAGCAGTACTTC
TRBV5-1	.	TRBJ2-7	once	CASSLASGLGEQYF	TGCGCCAGCAGCTTGGCTTCAGGGTTGGGCGAGCAGTACTTC
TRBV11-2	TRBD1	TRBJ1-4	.	CASSPQQGNEKLFF	TGTGCCAGCAGCCCTCAACAGGGGAATGAAAAACTGTTTTTT
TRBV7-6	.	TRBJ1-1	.	CASTLDRNTEAFF	TGTGCCAGCACCTTAGACAGGAACACTGAAGCTTTCTTT
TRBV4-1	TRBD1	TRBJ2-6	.	CASSLTGGASGANVLTF	TGCGCCAGCAGCCTTACAGGGGGCGCTTCCGGGGCCAACGTCCTGACTTTC
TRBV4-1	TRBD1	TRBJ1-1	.	CASSQTGSPLNTEAFF	TGCGCCAGCAGCCAGACAGGGTCCCCTCTGAACACTGAAGCTTTCTTT
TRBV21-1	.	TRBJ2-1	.	CASSSCVVDRVYEQFF	TGTGCCAGCAGCAGTTGTGTGGTGGACAGGGTTTATGAGCAGTTCTTC
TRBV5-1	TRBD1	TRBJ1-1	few	CASSPRTGQNTEAFF	TGCGCCAGCAGCCCACGGACAGGGCAGAACACTGAAGCTTTCTTT
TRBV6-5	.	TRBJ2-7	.	CASSLDTRSSYEQYF	TGTGCCAGCAGTCTAGACACAAGGAGCTCCTACGAGCAGTACTTC
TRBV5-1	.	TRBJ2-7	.	CASSAGTREQYF	TGCGCCAGCAGCGCCGGGACGAGGGAGCAGTACTTC
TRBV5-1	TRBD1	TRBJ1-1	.	CASSLEGGIAEAFF	TGCGCCAGCAGCTTGGAAGGGGGCATCGCTGAAGCTTTCTTT
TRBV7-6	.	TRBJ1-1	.	CASSLARAGAMNTEAFF	TGTGCCAGCAGCTTAGCTAGAGCAGGGGCCATGAACACTGAAGCTTTCTTT
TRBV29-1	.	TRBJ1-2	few	CSVRTTHGYTF	TGCAGCGTCAGGACAACCCATGGCTACACCTTC
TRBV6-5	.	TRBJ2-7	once	CASSYSYQSEQYF	TGTGCCAGCAGTTACTCGTATCAGAGCGAGCAGTACTTC
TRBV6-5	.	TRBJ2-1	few	CASSSHQNDNEQFF	TGTGCCAGCAGTTCGCACCAGAACGACAATGAGCAGTTCTTC
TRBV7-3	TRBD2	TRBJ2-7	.	CASSPSGGPTEQYF	TGTGCCAGCAGCCCGTCGGGGGGACCTACGGAGCAGTACTTC
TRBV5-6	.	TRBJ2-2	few	CASSRPPGELFF	TGTGCCAGCAGCCGGCCCCCCGGGGAGCTGTTTTTT
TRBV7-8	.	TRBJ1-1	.	CASSPYNTEAFF	TGTGCCAGCAGCCCGTATAACACTGAAGCTTTCTTT
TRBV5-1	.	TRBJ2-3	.	CASSFPRGEDTQYF	TGCGCCAGCAGCTTCCCTCGAGGGGAAGATACGCAGTATTTT
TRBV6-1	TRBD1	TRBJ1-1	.	CASIWGQGLYEAFF	TGTGCCAGCATTTGGGGACAGGGCTTGTACGAAGCTTTCTTT
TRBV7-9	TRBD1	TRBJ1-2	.	CASSSQGAFTF	TGTGCCAGCAGCTCGCAGGGGGCTTTCACCTTC
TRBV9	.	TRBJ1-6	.	CASSVEGSSYNSPFHF	TGTGCCAGCAGCGTAGAGGGGTCCTCCTATAATTCACCCTTCCACTTT
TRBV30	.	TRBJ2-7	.	CAWSVQRYSYEQYF	TGTGCCTGGAGTGTACAGCGGTACTCCTACGAGCAGTACTTC
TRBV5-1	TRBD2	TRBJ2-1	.	CASSSLGLAGGYNEQFF	TGCGCCAGCAGCTCCTTGGGACTAGCGGGGGGCTACAATGAGCAGTTCTTC
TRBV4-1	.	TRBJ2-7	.	CASSRHDYEQYF	TGCGCCAGCAGCCGACACGACTACGAGCAGTACTTC
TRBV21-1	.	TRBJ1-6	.	CASSEGQGNSPLHF	TGTGCCAGCAGCGAGGGGCAGGGGAATTCACCCCTCCACTTT
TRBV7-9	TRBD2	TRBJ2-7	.	CASSPRTSGDYEQYF	TGTGCCAGCAGTCCGCGGACTAGCGGGGATTACGAGCAGTACTTC
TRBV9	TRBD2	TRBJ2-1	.	CASSVAPAGTYNEQFF	TGTGCCAGCAGCGTAGCTCCAGCGGGGACCTACAATGAGCAGTTCTTC
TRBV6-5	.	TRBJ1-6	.	CASRRQPDNSPLHF	TGTGCCAGCAGAAGACAGCCCGATAATTCACCCCTCCACTTT